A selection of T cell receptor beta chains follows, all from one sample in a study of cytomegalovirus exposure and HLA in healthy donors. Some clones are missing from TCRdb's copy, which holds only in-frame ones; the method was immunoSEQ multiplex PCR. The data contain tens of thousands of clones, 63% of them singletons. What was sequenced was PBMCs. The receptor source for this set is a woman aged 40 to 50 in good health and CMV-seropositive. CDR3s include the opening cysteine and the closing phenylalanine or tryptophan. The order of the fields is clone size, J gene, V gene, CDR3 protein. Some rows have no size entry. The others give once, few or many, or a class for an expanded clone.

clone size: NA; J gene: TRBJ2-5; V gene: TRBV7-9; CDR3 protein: CASSLLTGLGQETQYF
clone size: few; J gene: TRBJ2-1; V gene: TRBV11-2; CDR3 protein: CASSLAGVYNEQFF
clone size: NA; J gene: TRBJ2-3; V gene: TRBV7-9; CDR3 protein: CASSLPAGLRRLSTDTQYF
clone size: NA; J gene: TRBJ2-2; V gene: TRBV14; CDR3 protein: CASSQVSRTGELFF
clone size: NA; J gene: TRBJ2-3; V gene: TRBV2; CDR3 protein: CASSPEGDTILYF
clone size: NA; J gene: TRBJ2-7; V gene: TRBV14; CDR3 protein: CASSQAFLAGTGEQYF
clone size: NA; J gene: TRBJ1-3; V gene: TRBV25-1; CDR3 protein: CASSIGSSGNTIYF
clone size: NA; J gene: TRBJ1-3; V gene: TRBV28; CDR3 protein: CASRNLRQGGSSGNTIYF
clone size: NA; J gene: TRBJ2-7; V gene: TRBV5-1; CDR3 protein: CASFRDRTVEQYF
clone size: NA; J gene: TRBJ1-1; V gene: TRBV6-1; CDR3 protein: CASSEAQEVTEAFF
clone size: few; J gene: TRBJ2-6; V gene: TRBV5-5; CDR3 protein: CASSWRQGLSSGANVLTF
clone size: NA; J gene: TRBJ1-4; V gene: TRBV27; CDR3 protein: CASTTNRGEKLFF
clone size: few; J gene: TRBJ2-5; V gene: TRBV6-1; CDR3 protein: CASSGQGSSGETQYF
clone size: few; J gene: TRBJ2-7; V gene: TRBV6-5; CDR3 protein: CASSKDRYYEQYF
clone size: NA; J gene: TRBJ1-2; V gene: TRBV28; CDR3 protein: CASTAQWEVWGYGYTF
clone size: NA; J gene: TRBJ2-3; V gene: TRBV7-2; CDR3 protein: CASSWGQGGDTQYF
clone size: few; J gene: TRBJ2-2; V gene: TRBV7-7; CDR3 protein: CASSLRREGAGELFF
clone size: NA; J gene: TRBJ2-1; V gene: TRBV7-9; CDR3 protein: CASSVLPKTGYNEQFF
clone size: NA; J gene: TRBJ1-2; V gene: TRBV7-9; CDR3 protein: CASSRQGANYGYTF
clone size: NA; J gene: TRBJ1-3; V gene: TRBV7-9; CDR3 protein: CASSLATGAGNTIYF
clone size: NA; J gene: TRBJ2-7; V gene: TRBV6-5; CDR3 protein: CASSSGGTGGNEQYF
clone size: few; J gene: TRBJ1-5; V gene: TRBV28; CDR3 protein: CASSLRQVPNQPQHF
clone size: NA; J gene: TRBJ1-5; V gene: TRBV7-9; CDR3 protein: CASSSQGGGSNQPQHF
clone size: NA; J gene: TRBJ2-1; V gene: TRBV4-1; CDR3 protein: CASSDTSGADNEQFF
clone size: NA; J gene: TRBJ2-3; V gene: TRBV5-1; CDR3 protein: CASTRTSGRTDTQYF
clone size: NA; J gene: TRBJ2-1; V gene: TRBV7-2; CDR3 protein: CASSLVASGSYEQFF
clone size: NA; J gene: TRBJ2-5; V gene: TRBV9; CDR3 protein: CASSVGGRAHGTQYF
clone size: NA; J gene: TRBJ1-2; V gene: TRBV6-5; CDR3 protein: CASSYGSGYYGYTF
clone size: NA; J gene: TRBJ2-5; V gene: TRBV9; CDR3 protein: CASSVGEGAGETQYF
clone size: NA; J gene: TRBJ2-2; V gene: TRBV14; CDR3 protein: CASSQGHRARVNTGELFF
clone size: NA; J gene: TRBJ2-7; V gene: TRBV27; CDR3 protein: CASSLRGGSYEQYF
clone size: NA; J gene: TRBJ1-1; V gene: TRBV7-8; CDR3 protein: CASSLRPGDLNTEAFF
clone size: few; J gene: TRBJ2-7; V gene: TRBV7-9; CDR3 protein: CASSPLDSSSYEQYF
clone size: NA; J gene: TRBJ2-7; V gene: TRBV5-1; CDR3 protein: CASSPRTSGTITYEQYF
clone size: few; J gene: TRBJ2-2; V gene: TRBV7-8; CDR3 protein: CASSFPSGSGSGELFF
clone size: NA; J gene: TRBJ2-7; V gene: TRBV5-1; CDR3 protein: CASSWGQGEYEQYF
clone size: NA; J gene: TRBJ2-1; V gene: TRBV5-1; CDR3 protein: CASSTGLSGRGGEQFF
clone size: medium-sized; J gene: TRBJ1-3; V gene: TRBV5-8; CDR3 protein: CASSPGQASSGNTIYF
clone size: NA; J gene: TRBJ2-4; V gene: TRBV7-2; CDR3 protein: CASSRSSGIQYF
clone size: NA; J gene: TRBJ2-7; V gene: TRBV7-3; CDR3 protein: CASSLEGAGNHEQYF
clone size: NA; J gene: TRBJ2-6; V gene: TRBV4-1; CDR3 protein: CASSYPRDRSGANVLTF
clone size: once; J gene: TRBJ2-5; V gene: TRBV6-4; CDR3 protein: CASSDATGTGEKTQYF
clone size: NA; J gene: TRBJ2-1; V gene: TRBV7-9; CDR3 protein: CASLSGKTTYNEQFF
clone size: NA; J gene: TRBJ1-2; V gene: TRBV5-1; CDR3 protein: CASSLGPYGYTF
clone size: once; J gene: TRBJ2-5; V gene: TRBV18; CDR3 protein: CASSPPGTGTQIQETQYF
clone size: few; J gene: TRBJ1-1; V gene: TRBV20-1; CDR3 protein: CSALDREAFF
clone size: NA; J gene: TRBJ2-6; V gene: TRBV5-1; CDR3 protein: CASSDRSGANVLTF
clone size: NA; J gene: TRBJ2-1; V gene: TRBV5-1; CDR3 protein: CASSLVLRSGSYNEQFF
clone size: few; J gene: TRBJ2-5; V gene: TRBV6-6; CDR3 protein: CVTKGYQETQYF
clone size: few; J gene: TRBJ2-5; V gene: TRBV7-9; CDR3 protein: CASSFPLVREETQYF
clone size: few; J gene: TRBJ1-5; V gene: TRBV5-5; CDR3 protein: CASSLAAEGRQPQHF
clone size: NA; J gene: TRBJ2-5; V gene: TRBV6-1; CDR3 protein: CASSAGLAGGETQYF